Listed here are 16 T cell receptor beta chains from one sample, sequenced in a study of chemoradiotherapy in HPV16-positive cancers. Profiled with immunoSEQ multiplex PCR; TCRdb holds only in-frame clones, not every one. Among about 12,000 clones listed, over 65% were seen once. The biological material was taken from a patient who underwent chemoradiotherapy. All receptors come from a human donor with HPV-associated anogenital cancer.

The V and J genes are TRBV30 and TRBJ1-2; D unclear. V was pared by 4 bases and J by 7 bases, with 16 bases between. The length of the CDR3 is 13 residues. The germline CDR1 and CDR2 sequences are GTSNPN and SVGIG (reference sequence). CDR3 bases: TGTGCCTGGAAACCCAGCTTCGTAAGTGGCTACACCTTC. Translating it yields CAWKPSFVSGYTF.

This clone appeared once. The chain couples TRBV28 to TRBJ2-6; D uncertain. CDR3 length equals 13 residues. Germline lookup yields CDR1 MDHEN and CDR2 SYDVKM. Trimming cost V 8 bases and J 4 bases, with 9 bases left between them. The CDR3: CASHHLGANVLTF. The CDR3 DNA follows: TGTGCCAGCCACCATCTGGGGGCCAACGTCCTGACTTTC.

The chain uses TRBV5-1 and TRBJ2-7, with 8 bases aligning to TRBD1. V lost 0 bases to trimming and J lost 7 bases; unmatched junction nucleotides: 6. The CDR3 sequence is 14 residues long. Germline values: CDR1 SGHRS, CDR2 YFSETQ. CDR3 nucleotides: TGCGCCAGCAGCTTGGGTCAGGGGGCTTGGGAGCAGTACTTC. Amino acids: CASSLGQGAWEQYF.

The V and J genes are TRBV28 and TRBJ1-1; no definite D call. CDR1 and CDR2 from the germline V gene are MDHEN and SYDVKM. The V end lost 10 bases, the J end lost 1 base, and 16 bases lay between the germline ends. CDR3 size: 14 residues. The CDR3 sequence is CATLPPGKNTEAFF. The CDR3 DNA reads TGTGCCACCTTGCCCCCCGGGAAGAACACTGAAGCTTTCTTT. The full variable domain, its missing parts supplied by reference TRBV28 and TRBJ1-1, is DVKVTQSSRYLVKRTGEKVFLECVQDMDHENMFWYRQDPGLGLRLIYFSYDVKMKEKGDIPEGYSVSREKKERFSLILESASTNQTSMYLCATLPPGKNTEAFFGQGTRLTVV.

The rearrangement joins TRBV28 to TRBJ1-2; D is unclear. The V end lost 5 bases, the J end lost 3 bases, and 16 bases lay between the germline ends. Germline V gene data show CDR1 as MDHEN and CDR2 as SYDVKM. The CDR3 length is 15 residues. The CDR3, as DNA: TGTGCCAGCAGTACCGTCGGCAGAAGGTACTATGGCTACACCTTC. Translated: CASSTVGRRYYGYTF.

The CDR3 here is CASSLGGVGTSSVLTF. CDR3 DNA: TGTGCCAGCAGCTTAGGTGGTGTCGGGACTTCCTCCGTCCTGACTTTC. The chain is built from TRBV7-6 and TRBJ2-6; perhaps TRBD2 as D (6 bases). The CDR3 runs 16 residues. V lost 1 base and J lost 12, with 19 bases in between. Germline CDR1 reads SGHVS; CDR2 reads FNYEAQ.

This rearrangement joins TRBV7-2 to TRBJ2-1, with TRBD1 matching 7 bases. J gave up 9 bases and V 5 bases, and 13 bases lay outside the gene matches. The CDR3 sequence is 15 residues long. Germline assignment: CDR1 SGHTA and CDR2 FQGNSA. The CDR3 nucleotides read TGTGCCAGCAGCCATTCTTTACAGGGGAGAGGTGAGCAGTTCTTC. This translates into CASSHSLQGRGEQFF. Together with reference TRBV7-2 and TRBJ2-1, the CDR3 gives the full variable domain: GAGVSQSPSNKVTEKGKDVELRCDPISGHTALYWYRQSLGQGLEFLIYFQGNSAPDKSGLPSDRFSAERTGGSVSTLTIQRTQQEDSAVYLCASSHSLQGRGEQFFGPGTRLTVL.

This chain connects TRBV13 to TRBJ1-2; possibly TRBD1 for D (5 bases). CDR1 is PRHDT and CDR2 is FYEKMQ in the germline V gene (reference sequence). CDR3 length: 13 residues. Trimming removed 5 bases at V and 4 bases at J, with 11 bases between. The CDR3 DNA follows: TGTGCCAGCAGCCGGACATATCTCTATGGCTACACCTTC. Its protein product is CASSRTYLYGYTF.

The chain joins TRBV9 to TRBJ2-1; D may be TRBD2 (5 bases). Trimming took off 4 bases at V and 3 bases at J, with 5 bases between the two ends. The CDR3 is made up of 12 amino acids. Germline lookup yields CDR1 SGDLS and CDR2 YYNGEE. This CDR3 reads CASSRDYNEQFF. The CDR3 bases are TGTGCCAGCAGCCGGGACTACAATGAGCAGTTCTTC.

V gene TRBV27 combines with J gene TRBJ1-4, with a weak D call TRBD1 (5 bases). The CDR3 is 14 amino acids. Germline assignment: CDR1 MNHEY and CDR2 SMNVEV (reference sequence). V was cut by 7 bases and J by 5 bases, with 14 bases left in between. Here the CDR3 reads CASMKPGANEKLFF. The CDR3 nucleotides read TGTGCCAGCATGAAGCCCGGGGCCAATGAAAAACTGTTTTTT.

The chain couples TRBV19 to TRBJ1-5; 7 nucleotides match TRBD1. The CDR3 has 16 residues. Germline V gene data show CDR1 as LNHDA and CDR2 as SQIVND (reference sequence). Losses at the gene ends were 10 bases for V and 4 bases for J; bases not matched to a gene: 16. CDR3 sequence: CATRPGGFRGNQPQHF. The CDR3 DNA follows: TGTGCCACCAGACCAGGGGGGTTTCGTGGGAATCAGCCCCAGCATTTT.

The chain couples TRBV2 to TRBJ2-1; 8 bases are shared with TRBD2. The CDR3 is made up of 14 amino acids. J was trimmed by 9 bases and V by 11 bases; bases with no gene match: 15. The germline V gene has CDR1 SNHLY and CDR2 FYNNEI. The CDR3 nucleotides are TGTGCCGCAGGTGTGCGCGGGGGGCCCCGTGAGCAGTTCTTC. This translates into CAAGVRGGPREQFF.

The chain uses TRBV7-2 and TRBJ2-3, with D unresolved. V lost 4 bases, J lost 0 bases, and 8 bases lay in between. CDR1 and CDR2 from the germline V gene are SGHTA and FQGNSA. This CDR3 has 14 residues. As DNA, the CDR3 is TGTGCCAGCAGCTCCTATAAAAGCACAGATACGCAGTATTTT. This translates into CASSSYKSTDTQYF.

The chain is built from TRBV10-3 and TRBJ1-1; D possibly corresponds to TRBD1 (6 bases). CDR3 length equals 16 residues. The germline CDR1 and CDR2 sequences are ENHRY and SYGVKD. Trimming took off 2 bases at V and 5 bases at J, with 18 bases between the two ends. CDR3 loop: CAISEGQGSRVTEAFF. In DNA form, the CDR3 reads TGTGCCATCAGTGAGGGTCAGGGGTCTAGGGTGACTGAAGCTTTCTTT.

The chain couples TRBV7-3 to TRBJ2-2; no firm D call. Germline V gene data show CDR1 as SGHTA and CDR2 as FQGTGA. This CDR3 comprises 14 residues. Trimming cost V 3 bases and J 1 base, with 6 bases left between them. Here the CDR3 reads CASSFGGNTGELFF. CDR3 sequence (DNA): TGTGCCAGCAGCTTTGGCGGGAACACCGGGGAGCTGTTTTTT.

The CDR3 region is CATSRGGNEKLFF. CDR3 nucleotide sequence: TGTGCCACCAGCAGGGGAGGTAATGAAAAACTGTTTTTT. The chain joins TRBV6-1 to TRBJ1-4; the D gene is possibly TRBD1 (6 bases). CDR3 length equals 13 residues. Looked up from germline, CDR1 is MNHNS and CDR2 is SASEGT. Trimming stripped 10 bases from V and 4 bases from J, with 13 bases between.